This record concerns one TCR beta chain sequence. The antigen is unknown. These data come from a study of radiotherapy plus CTLA-4 blockade in lung cancer. For the study at large: Objective responses arose in roughly 18% of patients, and 25% to 35% experienced disease control. Findings and caveats of the study: Subsequent to radiotherapy plus ipilimumab, tumor-derived TCR clones underwent expansion in blood. Early blood T cell clone dynamics, with interferon-beta, were reported to best predict response.

V shed 7 bases and J shed 1 base, with 14 bases lying between them. This CDR3 spans 14 amino acids. In germline, CDR1 is SGHTA, CDR2 FQGNSA. TCRdb keeps only in-frame clones here, not all; method: immunoSEQ multiplex PCR. Of 50,000 to 70,000 clones listed, approximately 80% are singletons. Focal radiation was given together with CTLA-4 blockade (ipilimumab) to patients with chemo-refractory metastatic non-small-cell lung cancer. The specimen comprised peripheral blood, sampled from a patient treated with radiotherapy plus ipilimumab. The V gene is TRBV7-2, the J gene TRBJ2-7; D is ambiguous. This clonotype was obtained from a human donor with non-small cell lung cancer whose response to radiotherapy plus ipilimumab could not be evaluated. CDR3 coding DNA: TGTGCCAGCACCCTGAGTCTCTTATCCTACGAGCAGTACTTC. Amino acid sequence: CASTLSLLSYEQYF.